This entry lists 23 T cell receptor beta chains sequenced from one sample in a study of CD8 T cells in Susac syndrome. Reverse transcription used roughly 0.45 to 1 ug RNA and random hexamers. TCRdb passed the immunoSEQ multiplex PCR reads through MiXCR, listing each CDR3 protein once. Of approximately 220,000 distinct CDR3 sequences listed, just under 95% are singletons. The specimen was CD4+ T cells from PBMCs. The origin of the receptors is a human donor with multiple sclerosis.

The rearrangement joins TRBV20-1 to TRBJ2-3; weak D call: TRBD1 (6 bases). Germline loops: CDR1 DFQATT, CDR2 SNEGSKA (reference sequence). The CDR3 consists of 15 residues. With 2 bases removed from V and 5 bases from J, the gap between germline ends came to 17 bases. For the CDR3, the DNA is TGCAGTGCTAGACGAGGACAGTTGAGGCAAGATACGCAGTATTTT. As protein: CSARRGQLRQDTQYF.

The CDR3 sequence: CASTREDTGELFF. The CDR3 coding sequence is TGTGCTAGTACCAGGGAGGACACCGGGGAGCTGTTTTTT. The chain couples TRBV12-5 to TRBJ2-2, with D possibly matching TRBD2 (6 bases). This CDR3 has 13 residues. Trimming stripped 8 bases from V and 3 bases from J, with 10 bases between. CDR1 and CDR2 from the germline V gene are LGHNT and FRNRAP.

The CDR3, as DNA: TGTATGGGGAGAGCTAACTATGGCTACACCTTC. Translating gives CMGRANYGYTF. V is TRBV30 and J is TRBJ1-2; no clear D gene. The CDR3 runs 11 residues. CDR1 is GTSNPN, CDR2 SVGIG, per germline (reference sequence).

The chain joins TRBV10-3 to TRBJ2-1; TRBD1 agrees at 10 bases. Germline CDR1 and CDR2: ENHRY and SYGVKD. With V trimmed by 6 bases and J by 7 bases, 9 bases remained unmatched. This CDR3 is built from 15 residues. Written as DNA, the CDR3 is TGTGCCATCAGCGAGAGGGGACAGGGGAGTAATGAGCAGTTCTTC. Its protein is CAISERGQGSNEQFF.

V usage is TRBV12-5 and J usage is TRBJ2-5; D uncertain. Germline V gene data show CDR1 as LGHNT and CDR2 as FRNRAP. The CDR3 spans 12 residues. V lost 2 bases and J lost 5, with 6 bases in between. CDR3 nucleotides: TGTGCTAGTGGTTTGCTGAGGGAGACCCAGTACTTC. Residues: CASGLLRETQYF.

This clonotype was observed once. The chain employs TRBV9 and TRBJ1-1; D uncertain. From germline, CDR1 is SGDLS and CDR2 YYNGEE. V lost 4 bases to trimming and J lost 10 bases, with 17 bases between them. CDR3 length: 13 residues. The CDR3 region has the DNA TGTGCCAGCAGCCCACGGGTCCCTGGAGGAGCTTTCTTT. Translation gives CASSPRVPGGAFF.

The chain joins TRBV27 to TRBJ1-2, with 7 bases aligning to TRBD1. The CDR3 has 13 residues. Germline V gives CDR1 MNHEY, CDR2 SMNVEV (reference sequence). The junction had 7 bases not matched to a gene; V was cut back by 7 bases and J by 5 bases. CDR3 DNA sequence: TGTGCCAGCACACCCGGGACAGAATATGGCTACACCTTC. This sequence encodes CASTPGTEYGYTF.

The chain joins TRBV29-1 to TRBJ1-2; D unclear. The CDR3 runs 15 residues. Germline assignment: CDR1 SQVTM and CDR2 ANQGSEA. Trimming left V 3 bases short and J 7 bases short, with 21 bases between. CDR3 protein: CSVEVSSPFSIGYTF. CDR3 in DNA: TGCAGCGTTGAGGTGTCCTCGCCCTTCTCTATTGGCTACACCTTC. The full variable domain, with the rest looked up from reference TRBV29-1 and TRBJ1-2, is SAVISQKPSRDICQRGTSLTIQCQVDSQVTMMFWYRQQPGQSLTLIATANQGSEATYESGFVIDKFPISRPNLTFSTLTVSNMSPEDSSIYLCSVEVSSPFSIGYTFGSGTRLTVV.

This clonotype has just one count. The chain has TRBV9 and TRBJ2-7, with D possibly TRBD2 on 7 matching bases. In germline, CDR1 is SGDLS, CDR2 YYNGEE. The CDR3 has 13 amino acids. The V end lost 7 bases, the J end lost 5 bases, and 16 bases lay between the germline ends. The CDR3 DNA reads as TGTGCCAGCGGTGTGGGGAGGGGGAACGAGCAGTACTTC. This codes for CASGVGRGNEQYF.

This clonotype was counted a few times. The genes are TRBV30 and TRBJ2-3; D is ambiguous. Germline-derived CDR1 and CDR2 are GTSNPN and SVGIG (reference sequence). The CDR3 is 13 amino acids. Between the trimmed V and J ends, which lost 2 bases and 2 bases, there was a span of 8 bases. In DNA form, the CDR3 reads TGTGCCTGGAGTATCCAGGCCACAGATACGCAGTATTTT. This gives the protein CAWSIQATDTQYF.

V is TRBV18 and J is TRBJ2-3, with D possibly TRBD1 on 6 matching bases. V was cut by 11 bases and J by 2 bases, with 14 bases left in between. The CDR3 is 13 residues long. Germline V gene data show CDR1 as KGHSH and CDR2 as LQKENI. CDR3 DNA sequence: TGTGCCTTGGGGGCAGACTTCACAGATACGCAGTATTTT. This codes for CALGADFTDTQYF.

Here the CDR3 DNA reads TGTGCCAGCAGCACAACTAGGGGGAACTACGAGCAGTACTTC. Its protein product is CASSTTRGNYEQYF. The chain links TRBV5-6 to TRBJ2-7, with D possibly being TRBD1 (6 bases). The germline gives CDR1 SGHDT, CDR2 YYEEEE. V was clipped by 4 bases and J by 3 bases, with 14 bases between them. This CDR3 contains 14 residues. Based on the CDR3 plus reference TRBV5-6 and TRBJ2-7, the full variable domain is DAGVTQSPTHLIKTRGQQVTLRCSPKSGHDTVSWYQQALGQGPQFIFQYYEEEERQRGNFPDRFSGHQFPNYSSELNVNALLLGDSALYLCASSTTRGNYEQYFGPGTRLTVT.

This sequence joins TRBV12-3 or TRBV12-4 and TRBJ1-5; D is uncertain. CDR3 length: 11 residues. V lost 10 bases and J 7 bases, leaving 11 bases between the germline ends. CDR3 nucleotide sequence: TGTGCCACCGGACTGGCGCAGCCCCAGCATTTT. Translating it yields CATGLAQPQHF.

CDR3 sequence: CATSIGGQGSEQYF. CDR3 nucleotide sequence: TGTGCCACCAGCATTGGGGGACAGGGTTCCGAGCAGTACTTC. V gene TRBV15 combines with J gene TRBJ2-7; 9 positions match TRBD1. The V and J ends lost 4 bases and 6 bases, in that order; junction bases with no gene match: 7. The CDR3 contains 14 residues. Germline CDR1 LNHNV, CDR2 YYDKDF (reference sequence). The whole variable domain, filled in from reference TRBV15 and TRBJ2-7, reads DAMVIQNPRYQVTQFGKPVTLSCSQTLNHNVMYWYQQKSSQAPKLLFHYYDKDFNNEADTPDNFQSRRPNTSFCFLDIRSPGLGDTAMYLCATSIGGQGSEQYFGPGTRLTVT.

The V gene is TRBV20-1, the J gene TRBJ2-5; D possibly corresponds to TRBD2 (5 bases). Germline V CDR1 and CDR2: DFQATT, SNEGSKA (reference sequence). Trimming took 0 bases from V and 2 from J, leaving 13 bases between them. This CDR3 region has 15 residues. The CDR3 here is CSARDPWERQETQYF. The DNA for the CDR3 is TGCAGTGCTAGAGATCCGTGGGAGAGACAAGAGACCCAGTACTTC.

The CDR3 reads CASSQGLITEAFF. The CDR3 DNA sequence: TGTGCCAGCTCCCAGGGACTGATCACTGAAGCTTTCTTT. This chain uses TRBV18 with TRBJ1-1, with D possibly being TRBD1 (5 bases). V shed 6 bases and J shed 4 bases, with 12 bases lying between them. Germline V CDR1 and CDR2: KGHSH, LQKENI. The CDR3 is 13 residues long. The full variable domain, in which reference TRBV18 and TRBJ1-1 provide the parts outside the CDR3, is NAGVMQNPRHLVRRRGQEARLRCSPMKGHSHVYWYRQLPEEGLKFMVYLQKENIIDESGMPKERFSAEFPKEGPSILRIQQVVRGDSAAYFCASSQGLITEAFFGQGTRLTVV.

The chain carries TRBV6-5 and TRBJ1-2; perhaps TRBD1 as D (6 bases). The germline V gene encodes CDR1 MNHEY and CDR2 SVGAGI. V lost 9 bases, J lost 8 bases, and 16 bases lay in between. The CDR3 is 12 residues long. CDR3 sequence reads: CASGRGMSGYTF. In DNA, the CDR3 is TGTGCCAGTGGTAGGGGGATGAGCGGCTACACCTTC.

J is TRBJ1-4 and V is TRBV29-1; D remains ambiguous. The germline V and J ends were trimmed by 4 bases and 7 bases, with 10 bases remaining between them. Germline lookup yields CDR1 SQVTM and CDR2 ANQGSEA. The length of the CDR3 is 12 residues. CDR3 sequence reads: CSVARDPEKLFF. CDR3 sequence (DNA): TGCAGCGTTGCCCGAGACCCTGAAAAACTGTTTTTT.

In its sample, this clonotype was seen once. The chain links TRBV30 to TRBJ1-5; weak D call: TRBD1 (6 bases). V lost 2 bases and J lost 6, with 14 bases in between. The V gene's germline CDR1 is GTSNPN and CDR2 SVGIG (reference sequence). The CDR3 has 14 amino acids. In DNA, the CDR3 is TGTGCCTGGAGTATAAGACAGGTTGGTCAGCCCCAGCATTTT. This codes for CAWSIRQVGQPQHF. Full variable domain (rest looked up from reference TRBV30 and TRBJ1-5): SQTIHQWPATLVQPVGSPLSLECTVEGTSNPNLYWYRQAAGRGLQLLFYSVGIGQISSEVPQNLSASRPQDRQFILSSKKLLLSDSGFYLCAWSIRQVGQPQHFGDGTRLSIL.

The chain joins TRBV3-1 to TRBJ1-2; no reliable D call. Trimming left V 0 bases short and J 0 bases short, with 8 bases between. The CDR3 is 15 amino acids. Germline loops: CDR1 LGHDT, CDR2 YNNKEL (reference sequence). The CDR3 DNA reads TGTGCCAGCAGCCAAGATCTTGGGACTAACTATGGCTACACCTTC. This sequence encodes CASSQDLGTNYGYTF.

The rearrangement links TRBV12-3 or TRBV12-4 to TRBJ2-3, with 7 bases matching TRBD2. The CDR3 contains 16 residues. The V gene end was trimmed by 5 bases and the J gene end by 2 bases; junction bases not matched to a gene: 10. CDR3 amino acids: CASSPGGAGNTDTQYF. The DNA for the CDR3 is TGTGCCAGCAGTCCCGGGGGAGCGGGGAACACAGATACGCAGTATTTT.

The chain carries TRBV3-1 and TRBJ2-2; the D call may be TRBD1 or TRBD2 (5 bases each). V was shortened by 4 bases and J by 4 bases, with 10 bases between the two germline ends. Germline CDR1 LGHDT, CDR2 YNNKEL (reference sequence). The CDR3 runs 14 residues. CDR3 protein: CASSPGRVTGELFF. The CDR3 DNA reads TGTGCCAGCAGCCCGGGACGGGTCACCGGGGAGCTGTTTTTT.

The genes are TRBV20-1 and TRBJ1-1; possibly TRBD1 for D (6 bases). V was cut by 6 bases and J by 8 bases, with 19 bases left in between. The germline V gene encodes CDR1 DFQATT and CDR2 SNEGSKA (reference sequence). The CDR3 extends over 13 amino acids. CDR3 nucleotide sequence: TGCAGTGCCAGTTGGGGGCCGACGGGAGAAGCTTTCTTT. Protein sequence: CSASWGPTGEAFF.